The clone carrying this T cell receptor beta chain was seen only once. The antigen is not known. Measured with immunoSEQ multiplex PCR; TCRdb has only the in-frame clones, and not every one. The sample shows millions of clones, over 85% of them seen only once. The sample is drawn from a study of shared clonotypes between healthy human individuals. Trimming took 6 bases from V and 9 from J, leaving 18 bases between them. The length of the CDR3 is 14 residues. Germline lookup yields CDR1 SGHNT and CDR2 YENEEA. Study observations and caveats: Clonotypes shared by all four donors outscored non-shared clonotypes in generation probability.

The TCR sequence derives from a man aged 18 to 29 in good health. The chain joins TRBV11-3 to TRBJ2-1; D may be TRBD1 (6 bases). Sequenced material: naive CD4+ T cells sorted from blood. Subset meaning: CD45RA+ positively selected. CDR3 sequence (DNA): TGTGCCAGCAGTACGACAGGTTCACCGGGTGAGCAGTTCTTC. It encodes CASSTTGSPGEQFF.